This TCR beta chain comes out of a study of monozygotic twins with inflammatory bowel disease (dated 2019 in TCRdb). Study-wide context: The complete study included 28 monozygotic twin pairs: 19 IBD-discordant Danish pairs and nine German pairs, of which four were IBD-concordant and five were IBD-discordant. Within discordant pairs, disease-associated traits were sought mainly by comparing IBD patients with their genetically identical healthy co-twins. Each individual had, on average, about 151 000 unique TCRalpha sequences and 181 000 unique TCRbeta sequences available for analysis. General conclusions and limits of the study: Because patients were on differing immunosuppressive treatments, the repertoires may have picked up extra background noise and inter-individual variability. IBD patients had lower TCRbeta repertoire diversity, measured by the inverse Simpson index, than their healthy co-twins. IBD patients shared fewer clonotypes with other individuals than healthy twins did, most markedly in patients showing signs of disease activity. Repertoire similarity did not differ between concordant and discordant twins, possibly due to limited statistical power. Distinction between different T cell subtypes could not be achieved in the analysis. No single strong signal or clonotype linked to IBD turned up in the results, so the idea that one exists was not supported.

On this clonotype: The target of this receptor is not known.

From each donor, a roughly 2.6 ml peripheral blood sample was collected into PAXgene tubes and stored at -80 degrees C. Total RNA was isolated from whole blood with the PAXgene blood miRNA kit on an automated QIAcube, without T cell sorting. Deep TCRalpha and TCRbeta repertoire profiling with unique molecular barcoding was performed on peripheral blood of monozygotic twin pairs concordant or discordant for inflammatory bowel disease. For every twin pair, smoking habits were documented, and each individual was categorised as a current, former or never smoker. Libraries were made using 5' RACE. Preparation of each TCR library used 3,000 to 3,500 ng of total RNA. For each sample, cDNA synthesis with SMARTScribe reverse transcriptase was split into eight separate reactions. During cDNA synthesis, template switching was used to introduce unique molecular identifiers that contained a 6-nucleotide sample barcode. Amplification of TCRalpha and TCRbeta cDNA involved two nested PCRs of approximately 16 and 10 cycles, and each PCR was followed by bead purification. Before amplification, the cDNA was treated with uracil DNA-glycosylase and purified using the QIAquick PCR purification kit. In the second PCR, Illumina TruSeq-compatible adapters and sample-specific barcodes were added. TapeStation and Qubit were used to check library quality and concentration, and roughly 4.6 ng of each library was pooled. Sequencing of the pooled libraries was done on an Illumina HiSeq2500 single-index Rapid Run using custom sequencing primers and 2 x 100 bp reads. The authors processed their data as follows. PCR and sequencing errors were corrected by UMI-based consensus assembly using MiGEC version 1.2.6. MiXCR version 2.1.1 was used for V(D)J alignment, clonotype assembly and CDR3 extraction. Normalisation of gene usage, clonotype sharing and MAIT/NKT TCR abundance was achieved by analysing the top 1000, 10 000 and 20 000 clonotypes per sample. After downsampling to 27 000 UMIs, diversity was calculated as the inverse Simpson index using the vegan R package. Paired Mann-Whitney U tests were applied to discordant twin pairs, and Benjamini-Hochberg correction was used for multiple testing. After reprocessing by TCRdb, each CDR3 protein sequence is one entry, and no DNA is given. These V and J calls rely on TCRdb rather than the paper's analysis. The sample table gives around 410,000 distinct CDR3 sequences. Roughly 2.5% of the sample goes to the ten largest clones.

The CDR3 covers 15 residues, taking in both the cysteine and the phenylalanine. No DNA has been recorded. The germline V gene provides CDR1 SGHVS and CDR2 FNYEAQ. The specimen sequenced was blood. The rearranged segments are TRBV7-6 and TRBJ2-1; TCRdb's assignment of TRBD2 cannot be checked, as there is no DNA. This clonotype was sampled from a human donor with ulcerative colitis or Crohn's disease, or a healthy co-twin of an affected twin (not recorded which). CDR3 loop: CASSELAEGSWEQFF.